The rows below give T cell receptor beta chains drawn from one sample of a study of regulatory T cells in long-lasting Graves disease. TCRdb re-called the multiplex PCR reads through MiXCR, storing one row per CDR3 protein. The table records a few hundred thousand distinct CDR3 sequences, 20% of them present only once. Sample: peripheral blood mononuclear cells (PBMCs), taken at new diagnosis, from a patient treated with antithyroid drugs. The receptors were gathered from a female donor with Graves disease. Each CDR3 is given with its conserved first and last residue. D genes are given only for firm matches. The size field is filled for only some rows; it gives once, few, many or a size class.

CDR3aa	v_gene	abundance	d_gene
CSARDRTGGNSYEQYF	TRBV20-1	many	TRBD1
CASSSSGGNTIYF	TRBV28	many	.
CSARAVAGNEQFF	TRBV20-1	.	.
CASSTRTLRRGTDTQYF	TRBV7-3	.	.
CSARDPRGGEKLFF	TRBV20-1	many	TRBD1
CASSLEGGSGEQYF	TRBV4-3	few	.
CASRPEGGYGYTF	TRBV2	many	.
CSARDVAGFQYEQYF	TRBV20-1	many	.
CASVSTDTQYF	TRBV12-3/TRBV12-4	many	.
CASSQGTHTGELFF	TRBV3-1	.	.
CAWSVESNQPQHF	TRBV30	many	.
CASSDMGGGPYNEQFF	TRBV6-4	.	.
CASSATGTSGERVWF	TRBV7-3	many	TRBD2
CASSLEVSGAYNEQFF	TRBV7-9	many	TRBD2
CASSPEDEQFF	TRBV6-1	.	.
CASSQDRGGGPGVTQYF	TRBV4-3	many	.
CASSLEGGTGGYEQYF	TRBV7-2	.	TRBD1
CASGAVYYNEQFF	TRBV6-2/TRBV6-3	many	.
CASSTRSGEAFF	TRBV5-8	many	.
CASSPEAWNTDTQYF	TRBV4-3	.	.
CASRKENNEQFF	TRBV2	many	.
CASSEVGTGGDQPQHF	TRBV2	many	.
CASSPGRDGYTF	TRBV18	many	.
CASSSTGGAVYGYTF	TRBV7-9	.	TRBD1
CSASPLRFHEQYF	TRBV20-1	many	.
CSARDSSYEQYF	TRBV20-1	few	.
CASAKQGSVEETQYF	TRBV5-1	many	.
CASSLDRPTEELFF	TRBV5-1	.	.
CLGIALCTDTQYF	TRBV19	few	.
CASSSRGYGYTF	TRBV9	many	.
CASSLVGSLVGRGELFF	TRBV11-2	many	.
CSATGQPRDNSPLHF	TRBV20-1	many	TRBD1
CASSYVGGLGYEQYF	TRBV6-5	many	.
CASSARPGAYGANVLTF	TRBV19	.	.
CSVGQADEQYF	TRBV29-1	.	.
CASSPGIVNTEAFF	TRBV19	many	.
CASSKTAVNYGYTF	TRBV5-1	few	.
CASSSPVTSGHNEQFF	TRBV6-5	many	TRBD2
CASSRGTGGLRHEQYF	TRBV19	.	TRBD1